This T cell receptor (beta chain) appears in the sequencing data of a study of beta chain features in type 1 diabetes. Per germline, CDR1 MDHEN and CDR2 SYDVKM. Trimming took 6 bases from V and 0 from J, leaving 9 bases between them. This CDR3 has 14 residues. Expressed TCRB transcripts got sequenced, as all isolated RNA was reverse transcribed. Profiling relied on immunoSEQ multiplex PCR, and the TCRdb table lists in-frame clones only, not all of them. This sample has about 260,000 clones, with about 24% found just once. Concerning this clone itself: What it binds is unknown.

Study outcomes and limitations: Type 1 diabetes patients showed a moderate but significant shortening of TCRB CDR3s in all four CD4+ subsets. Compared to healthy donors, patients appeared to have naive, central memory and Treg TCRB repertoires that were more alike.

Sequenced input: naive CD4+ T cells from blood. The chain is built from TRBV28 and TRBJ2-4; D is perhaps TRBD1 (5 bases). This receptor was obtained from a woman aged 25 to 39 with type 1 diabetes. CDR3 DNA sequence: TGTGCCAGCAGCCCCGGACAAGCCAAAAACATTCAGTACTTC. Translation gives CASSPGQAKNIQYF.